These 10 T cell receptor beta chains originate from one sample sequenced in a study of CD8 T cells in Susac syndrome. RNA was extracted with the RNeasy kit, and a quantity of about 0.45 to 1 ug was reverse transcribed using random hexamers. TCRdb reanalysed the immunoSEQ multiplex PCR reads using MiXCR and keeps one entry per CDR3 protein. The table lists about 180,000 distinct CDR3 sequences, roughly 94% of them singletons, with roughly 0.11% in the top ten. The sequencing input was CD4+ T cells from PBMCs. The origin of the receptors is a human donor with Susac syndrome.

This sequence joins TRBV6-6 and TRBJ2-3; D might be TRBD2 (5 bases). Between the trimmed V and J ends, which lost 0 bases and 5 bases, there was a span of 12 bases. Germline lookup yields CDR1 MNHNY and CDR2 SVGAGI (reference sequence). The CDR3 consists of 15 residues. Here the CDR3 reads CASSYSHLGVDTQYF. The CDR3 DNA sequence: TGTGCCAGCAGTTACTCACACCTCGGGGTAGATACGCAGTATTTT.

The rearrangement uses TRBV28 and TRBJ1-5; D remains ambiguous. Germline lookup yields CDR1 MDHEN and CDR2 SYDVKM. The CDR3 has 12 amino acids. Trimming removed 2 bases from V and 4 bases from J, with 3 bases in between. Here the CDR3 DNA reads TGTGCCAGCAGTTTACTTAATCAGCCCCAGCATTTT. It yields the protein CASSLLNQPQHF.

This clonotype was counted between two and nine times. This chain connects TRBV6-1 to TRBJ2-4; D might be TRBD1 (5 bases). In germline, CDR1 is MNHNS, CDR2 SASEGT. Trimming stripped 8 bases from V and 4 bases from J, with 15 bases between. The CDR3 consists of 14 residues. The CDR3 sequence is CASAIGQLKNIQYF. In DNA, the CDR3 is TGTGCCAGCGCGATTGGACAACTTAAAAACATTCAGTACTTC.

The chain employs TRBV5-1 and TRBJ1-2; 7 bases are shared with TRBD1. The V and J ends lost 9 bases and 0 bases, in that order; junction bases with no gene match: 5. CDR3 length: 13 residues. Germline V gives CDR1 SGHRS, CDR2 YFSETQ. CDR3 region: CATGTEANYGYTF. The CDR3 coding sequence is TGCGCCACCGGGACAGAAGCTAACTATGGCTACACCTTC.

CDR3 nucleotides: TGCGCCAGCAGCCAAGGGGGACAGGGCCACTATGGCTACACCTTC. Translating gives CASSQGGQGHYGYTF. The chain has TRBV4-3 and TRBJ1-2; 9 nucleotides line up with TRBD1. The V gene's germline CDR1 is LGHNA and CDR2 YSLEER. J lost 3 bases, V lost 1 base, and 3 bases had no gene match. The CDR3 runs 15 residues.

Note on this clonotype: At one end the junction does not follow the germline gene, possibly because of a read error. The chain has TRBV7-7 and TRBJ2-3; 11 bases align to TRBD2. The V gene's germline CDR1 is SSHAT and CDR2 FNYEAQ (reference sequence). CDR3 length equals 15 residues. The CDR3 DNA sequence: TGTGCTAGCAGCTCGGGTAGCGGGGGGGCGGATACGCAGTATTTT. Its translation is CASSSGSGGADTQYF.

CDR3 sequence: CAISDKAKRGANVLTF. In DNA, the CDR3 is TGTGCCATCAGTGATAAGGCAAAACGTGGGGCCAACGTCCTGACTTTC. The gene calls are TRBV10-3 and TRBJ2-6; unclear D gene. This CDR3 spans 16 amino acids. The germline V gene has CDR1 ENHRY and CDR2 SYGVKD. Trimming cost V 3 bases and J 3 bases, with 12 bases left between them.

The chain recombines TRBV30 with TRBJ1-2; D remains ambiguous. CDR1 is GTSNPN and CDR2 is SVGIG in the germline V gene (reference sequence). The CDR3 totals 11 residues. V lost 1 base, J lost 4 bases, and 4 bases lay in between. The CDR3 DNA is TGTGCCTGGAGTGGGGGCTATGGCTACACCTTC. It is translated as CAWSGGYGYTF.

CDR3 amino acids: CSARKPSGNTIYF. CDR3 in DNA: TGCAGTGCTAGGAAACCCTCTGGAAACACCATATATTTT. The J gene is TRBJ1-3, the V gene TRBV20-1; D remains ambiguous. The CDR3 has 13 residues. Trimming took off 3 bases at V and 0 bases at J, with 6 bases between the two ends. Germline lookup yields CDR1 DFQATT and CDR2 SNEGSKA (reference sequence).

This rearrangement joins TRBV9 to TRBJ2-3; TRBD1 might be the D (5 bases). The germline V gene encodes CDR1 SGDLS and CDR2 YYNGEE. CDR3 length equals 14 residues. Trimming left V 4 bases short and J 2 bases short, with 11 bases between. The CDR3 bases are TGTGCCAGCAGCTCCAGGGCTAACACAGATACGCAGTATTTT. It yields the protein CASSSRANTDTQYF. The variable domain in full, with the rest retrieved from reference TRBV9 and TRBJ2-3, is DSGVTQTPKHLITATGQRVTLRCSPRSGDLSVYWYQQSLDQGLQFLIQYYNGEERAKGNILERFSAQQFPDLHSELNLSSLELGDSALYFCASSSRANTDTQYFGPGTRLTVL.